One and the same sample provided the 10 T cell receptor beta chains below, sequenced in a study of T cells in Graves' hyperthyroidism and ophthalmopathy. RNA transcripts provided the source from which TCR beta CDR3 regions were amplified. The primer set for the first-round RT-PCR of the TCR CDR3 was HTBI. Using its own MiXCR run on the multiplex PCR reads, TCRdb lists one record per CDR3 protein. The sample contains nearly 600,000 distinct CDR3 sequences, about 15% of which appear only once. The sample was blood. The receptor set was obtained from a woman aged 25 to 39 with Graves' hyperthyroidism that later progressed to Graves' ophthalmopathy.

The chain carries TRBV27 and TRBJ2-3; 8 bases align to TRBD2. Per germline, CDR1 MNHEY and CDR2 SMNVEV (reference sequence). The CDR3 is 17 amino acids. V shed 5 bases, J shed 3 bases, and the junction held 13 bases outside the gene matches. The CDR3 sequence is CASSPHLLAGVTDTQYF. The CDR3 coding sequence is TGTGCCAGCAGTCCCCACCTCCTAGCGGGTGTAACAGATACGCAGTATTTT.

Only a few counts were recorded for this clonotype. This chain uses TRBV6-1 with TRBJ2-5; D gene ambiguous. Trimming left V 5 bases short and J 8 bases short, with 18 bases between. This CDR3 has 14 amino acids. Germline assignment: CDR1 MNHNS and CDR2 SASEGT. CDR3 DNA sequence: TGTGCCAGCAGTCGCCCGGGCCTGGGGAATACCCAGTACTTC. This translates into CASSRPGLGNTQYF.

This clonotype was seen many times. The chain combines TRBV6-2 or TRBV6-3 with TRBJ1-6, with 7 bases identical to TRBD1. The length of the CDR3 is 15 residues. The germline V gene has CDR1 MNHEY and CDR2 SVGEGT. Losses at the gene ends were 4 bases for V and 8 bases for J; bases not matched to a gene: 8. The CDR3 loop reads CASSLTGTAYSPLHF. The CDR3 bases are TGTGCCAGCAGTTTAACCGGGACAGCGTATTCACCCCTCCACTTT.

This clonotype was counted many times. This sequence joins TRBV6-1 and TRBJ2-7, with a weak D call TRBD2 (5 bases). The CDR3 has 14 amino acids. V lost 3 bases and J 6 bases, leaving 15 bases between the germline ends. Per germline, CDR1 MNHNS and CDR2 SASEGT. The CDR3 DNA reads TGTGCCAGCAGTGATATCGAGGGTTCCAGCGAGCAGTACTTC. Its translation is CASSDIEGSSEQYF.

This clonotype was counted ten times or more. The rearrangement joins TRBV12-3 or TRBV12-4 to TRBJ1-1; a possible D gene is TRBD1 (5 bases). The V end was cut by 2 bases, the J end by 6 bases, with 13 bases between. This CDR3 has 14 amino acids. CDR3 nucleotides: TGTGCCAGCAGTTTAATTGGGGGGAAGGCTGAAGCTTTCTTT. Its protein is CASSLIGGKAEAFF.

CDR3 region: CASSIPNRREAFF. The CDR3 nucleotides read TGTGCCAGTAGTATTCCGAATCGCCGTGAAGCTTTCTTT. The gene calls are TRBV19 and TRBJ1-1; D is unclear. This CDR3 has 13 residues. Germline CDR1 LNHDA, CDR2 SQIVND (reference sequence). Deletions cut 3 bases from V and 7 bases from J, with 12 bases between.

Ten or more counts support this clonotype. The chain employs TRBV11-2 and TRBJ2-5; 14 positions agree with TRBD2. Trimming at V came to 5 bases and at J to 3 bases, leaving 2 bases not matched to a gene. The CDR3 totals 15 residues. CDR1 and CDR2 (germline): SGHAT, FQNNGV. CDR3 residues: CASSPGLAGEETQYF. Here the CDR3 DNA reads TGTGCCAGCAGCCCGGGACTAGCGGGAGAAGAGACCCAGTACTTC.

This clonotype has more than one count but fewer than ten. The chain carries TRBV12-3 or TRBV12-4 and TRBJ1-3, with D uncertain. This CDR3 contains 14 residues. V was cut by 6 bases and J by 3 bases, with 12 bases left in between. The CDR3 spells CASRMIDIGNTIYF. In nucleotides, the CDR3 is TGTGCCAGCAGGATGATCGATATTGGAAACACCATATATTTT.

This chain's CDR3 is CASSVGGVSPGELFF. In DNA form, the CDR3 reads TGTGCCAGCAGTGTAGGGGGCGTTTCCCCCGGGGAGCTGTTTTTT. This chain joins TRBV2 and TRBJ2-2; TRBD1 matches 7 bases. Germline-derived CDR1 and CDR2 are SNHLY and FYNNEI. The CDR3 contains 15 residues. Trimming cost V 4 bases and J 6 bases; bases outside gene matches: 8.

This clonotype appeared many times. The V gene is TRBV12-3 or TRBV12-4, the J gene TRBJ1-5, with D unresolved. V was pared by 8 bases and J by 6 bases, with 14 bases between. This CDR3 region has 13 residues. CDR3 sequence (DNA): TGTGCCAGCGCTAGATTGCTTCGTCAGCCCCAGCATTTT. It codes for CASARLLRQPQHF.